A few counts support the clone carrying this T cell receptor beta chain. Its cognate antigen is unknown. The data belong to a study of beta chain features in type 1 diabetes. On the study more broadly: Healthy donors and patients showed comparable age, gender and cell yields. Cells sorted and examined across all samples totaled 85 million to 110 million. Study-wide results and caveats: All four CD4+ subsets from Type 1 diabetes patients carried moderately but significantly shorter TCRB CDR3s.

The whole isolated RNA underwent reverse transcription, so sequencing captured expressed TCRB transcripts. Some clones are missing from TCRdb's copy, which holds only in-frame ones; the method was immunoSEQ multiplex PCR. The sample has roughly 300,000 clones; roughly an eighth are singletons. Trimming left V 1 base short and J 7 bases short, with 5 bases between. Germline V lookup: CDR1 MNHNS, CDR2 SASEGT. The CDR3 runs 12 residues. Blood was drawn once from each donor into heparinised tubes. The draws averaged about 110 mL. CD45RO/CCR7/CD25/CD127/CD95/CD27 separated CD4+ naive, central memory, regulatory and stem cell-like memory cells by sorting.

The sequenced sample was naive CD4+ T cells from blood. The gene calls are TRBV6-1 and TRBJ2-4; D not certain. This sequence originates from a man under 40 with type 1 diabetes. The CDR3 sequence: CASSEDANIQYF. DNA for the CDR3: TGTGCCAGCAGTGAAGATGCGAACATTCAGTACTTC.